These T cell receptor beta chains were read from a single sample in a study of blood T cells in healthy people across ages. TCRdb re-called the 5' RACE reads with MiXCR, one entry per CDR3 protein. The table shows roughly 640,000 distinct CDR3 sequences, with about 30% occurring only once. The source material was blood. Every receptor here comes from a woman of 80 years or more in good health. The CDR3 runs from the conserved cysteine through the conserved F or W. The order of the fields is clone size, J gene, D gene, V gene, CDR3 DNA, CDR3 protein. The D gene is left open where the match is weak. Some rows mark clone size as missing; the rest say once, few, many or name a class of expanded clone.

many TRBJ2-7 - TRBV6-6 TGTGCCAGCAGTTACCGAGGGGGGGGGAGCTACGAGCAGTACTTC CASSYRGGGSYEQYF
many TRBJ1-1 - TRBV7-7 TGTGCTAGCAGCCTCTACCTGGGAACTGAAGCTTTCTTT CASSLYLGTEAFF
many TRBJ2-6 TRBD1 TRBV4-2 TGTGCCAGCAGCCAAACCTTTCCCGGGACAGGGAGCTCTGGGGCCAACGTCCTGACTTTC CASSQTFPGTGSSGANVLTF
- TRBJ1-2 - TRBV3-1 TGTGCCAGCAGCCAACAGGGAAATGGCTACACCTTC CASSQQGNGYTF
- TRBJ2-2 TRBD2 TRBV11-3 TGTGCCAGCAGCCGAACGGGCCTGGGACTAACGAACACCGGGGAGCTGTTTTTT CASSRTGLGLTNTGELFF
- TRBJ2-3 - TRBV7-9 TGTGCCAGCAGCTTAGCGCGAGGAGGCCTTAGTACAGATACGCAGTATTTT CASSLARGGLSTDTQYF
many TRBJ2-5 - TRBV6-5 TGTGCCATCCGACGAGCTGCGGGGGAGACCCAGTACTTC CAIRRAAGETQYF
many TRBJ2-5 - TRBV7-2 TGTGCCAGCAGCCAGGGAGAGACCCAGTACTTC CASSQGETQYF
- TRBJ1-3 - TRBV6-5 TGTGCCAGCAGTTACTCCCCGGGGGGGACATCCTCTGGAAACACCATATATTTT CASSYSPGGTSSGNTIYF
- TRBJ2-7 - TRBV15 TGTGCCACCAGACCCGGAGGGAGCCCCACCTACGAGCAGTACTTC CATRPGGSPTYEQYF
many TRBJ1-2 - TRBV7-2 TGTGCCAGCAGCGGGTCAGGGAGAGCTAACTATGGCTACACCTTC CASSGSGRANYGYTF
- TRBJ1-1 TRBD1 TRBV20-1 TGCAGTGCCAGGACAGGGGGCGACGCTTTCTTT CSARTGGDAFF